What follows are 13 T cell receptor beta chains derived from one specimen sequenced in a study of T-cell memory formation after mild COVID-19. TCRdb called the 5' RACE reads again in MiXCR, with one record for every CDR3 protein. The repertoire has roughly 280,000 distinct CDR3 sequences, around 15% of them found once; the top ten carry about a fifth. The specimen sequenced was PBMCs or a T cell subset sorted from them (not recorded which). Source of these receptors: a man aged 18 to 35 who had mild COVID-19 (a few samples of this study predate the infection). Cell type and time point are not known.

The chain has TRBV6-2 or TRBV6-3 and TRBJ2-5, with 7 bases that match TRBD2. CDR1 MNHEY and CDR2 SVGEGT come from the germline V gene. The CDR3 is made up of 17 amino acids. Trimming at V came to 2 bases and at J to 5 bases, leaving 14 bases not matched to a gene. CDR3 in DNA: TGTGCCAGCAGTTACGGACCTCCGGGACTCGGGGGGGAGACCCAGTACTTC. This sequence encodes CASSYGPPGLGGETQYF.

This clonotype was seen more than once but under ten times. This CDR3 reads CASYRGHTTDTQYF. Here the CDR3 DNA reads TGTGCCAGTTACCGAGGCCATACAACAGATACGCAGTATTTT. The chain uses TRBV7-2 and TRBJ2-3; D ambiguous. The CDR3 has 14 amino acids. V lost 9 bases and J 3 bases, leaving 16 bases between the germline ends. Germline V lookup: CDR1 SGHTA, CDR2 FQGNSA.

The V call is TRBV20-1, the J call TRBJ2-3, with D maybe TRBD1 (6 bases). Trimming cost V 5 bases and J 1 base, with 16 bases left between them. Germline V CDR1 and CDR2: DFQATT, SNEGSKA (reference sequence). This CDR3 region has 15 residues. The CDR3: CSARQDRGGTDTQYF. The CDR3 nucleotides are TGCAGTGCTCGACAGGACAGAGGAGGCACAGATACGCAGTATTTT.

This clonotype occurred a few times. The CDR3 is CASSPRRYFRGVYEQYF. As DNA, the CDR3 is TGTGCCAGCAGTCCCCGACGATACTTCCGCGGGGTTTACGAGCAGTACTTC. The chain combines TRBV12-3 or TRBV12-4 with TRBJ2-7; D perhaps matches TRBD2 (6 bases). The CDR3 totals 17 residues. V was shortened by 5 bases and J by 4 bases, with 24 bases between the two germline ends.

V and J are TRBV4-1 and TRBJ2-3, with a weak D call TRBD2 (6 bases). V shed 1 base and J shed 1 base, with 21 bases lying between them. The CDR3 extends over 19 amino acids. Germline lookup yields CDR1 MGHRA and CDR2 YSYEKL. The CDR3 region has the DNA TGCGCCAGCAGCCAAGTCATCCCTTCGGCGGGGCATCGCACAGATACGCAGTATTTT. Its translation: CASSQVIPSAGHRTDTQYF.

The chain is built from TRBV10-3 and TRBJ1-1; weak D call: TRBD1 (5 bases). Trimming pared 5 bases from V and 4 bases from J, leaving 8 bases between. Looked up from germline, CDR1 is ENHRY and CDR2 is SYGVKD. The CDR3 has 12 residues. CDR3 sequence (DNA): TGTGCCATCAGTCCCCAGGGCACTGAAGCTTTCTTT. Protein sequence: CAISPQGTEAFF.

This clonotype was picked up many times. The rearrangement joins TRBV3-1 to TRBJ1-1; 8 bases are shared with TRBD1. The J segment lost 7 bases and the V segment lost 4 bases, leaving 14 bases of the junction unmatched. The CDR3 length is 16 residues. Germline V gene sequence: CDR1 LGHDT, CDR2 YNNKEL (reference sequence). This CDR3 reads CASSRNEQDRGGEAFF. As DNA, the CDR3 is TGTGCCAGCAGCCGAAACGAACAAGACAGGGGTGGTGAAGCTTTCTTT.

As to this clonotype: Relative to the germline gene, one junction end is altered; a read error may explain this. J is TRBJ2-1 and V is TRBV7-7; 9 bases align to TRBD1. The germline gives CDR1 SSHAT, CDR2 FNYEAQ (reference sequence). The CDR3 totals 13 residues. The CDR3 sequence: CASSLTGGSEQFF. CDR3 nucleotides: TGTGCTAGCAGCTTGACAGGGGGTAGTGAGCAGTTCTTC.

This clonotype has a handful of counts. Here the CDR3 DNA reads TGTGCCAGCAGCTTAATGGGGGCGAACGAGCAGTACGTC. As protein: CASSLMGANEQYV. The rearrangement uses TRBV7-2 and TRBJ2-7; maybe TRBD1 (6 bases). Germline V gives CDR1 SGHTA, CDR2 FQGNSA. This CDR3 is 13 amino acids long. Trimming shortened V by 2 bases and J by 5 bases, and 10 bases separated the two germline ends.

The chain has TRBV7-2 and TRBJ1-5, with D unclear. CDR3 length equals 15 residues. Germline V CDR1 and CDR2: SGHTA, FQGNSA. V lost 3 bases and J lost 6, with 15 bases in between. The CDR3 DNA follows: TGTGCCAGCAGCTTTTCTACGCTTTCGGGTCAGCCCCAGCATTTT. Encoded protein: CASSFSTLSGQPQHF. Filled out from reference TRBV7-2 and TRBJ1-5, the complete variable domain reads GAGVSQSPSNKVTEKGKDVELRCDPISGHTALYWYRQSLGQGLEFLIYFQGNSAPDKSGLPSDRFSAERTGGSVSTLTIQRTQQEDSAVYLCASSFSTLSGQPQHFGDGTRLSIL.

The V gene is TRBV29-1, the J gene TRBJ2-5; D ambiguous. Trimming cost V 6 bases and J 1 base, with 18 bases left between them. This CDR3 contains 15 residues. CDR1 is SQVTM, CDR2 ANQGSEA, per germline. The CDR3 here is CSVATRLAIQETQYF. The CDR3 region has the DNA TGCAGCGTCGCGACCCGGTTGGCAATCCAAGAGACCCAGTACTTC.

CDR3 protein: CASSLQGYNEQFF. The CDR3 DNA reads as TGTGCCAGCAGCTTACAGGGGTACAATGAGCAGTTCTTC. This chain joins TRBV7-3 and TRBJ2-1; the D gene is possibly TRBD1 (6 bases). The CDR3 extends over 13 amino acids. CDR1 and CDR2 from the germline V gene are SGHTA and FQGTGA. V lost 2 bases and J 4 bases, leaving 6 bases between the germline ends. Looking up the rest from reference TRBV7-3 and TRBJ2-1 gives the full variable domain: GAGVSQTPSNKVTEKGKYVELRCDPISGHTALYWYRQSLGQGPEFLIYFQGTGAADDSGLPNDRFFAVRPEGSVSTLKIQRTERGDSAVYLCASSLQGYNEQFFGPGTRLTVL.

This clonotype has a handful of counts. The CDR3 here is CASSQTAGALTDTQYF. In DNA form, the CDR3 reads TGCGCCAGCAGCCAAACCGCGGGGGCCCTCACAGATACGCAGTATTTT. V is TRBV4-1 and J is TRBJ2-3; TRBD2 might be the D (7 bases). This CDR3 has 16 amino acids. Germline V gene data show CDR1 as MGHRA and CDR2 as YSYEKL. Between the trimmed V and J ends, which lost 2 bases and 2 bases, there was a span of 14 bases.